A single sample is the source of the 32 T cell receptor beta chains below, sequenced in a study of shared clonotypes between healthy human individuals. The method was immunoSEQ multiplex PCR; TCRdb's version includes in-frame clones alone and lacks a portion of them. Of about 2.1 million clones listed, 93% are singletons. The naive CD8 population came from CD45RO-negative cells selected for CCR7, without terminally differentiated effector memory CD45RA+ cells. Sequenced: naive CD8+ T cells from PBMCs. The receptors stem from a man between 18 and 35 years old in good health. Some clones in this sample may be carry-over from other donors' samples.

The chain carries TRBV11-1 and TRBJ2-7; 8 positions agree with TRBD1. This CDR3 region has 15 residues. CDR1 and CDR2 from the germline V gene are SGHAT and FQDESV (reference sequence). The V gene end was trimmed by 4 bases and the J gene end by 7 bases; junction bases not matched to a gene: 12. The CDR3 loop is CASSSDREFSGEQYF. The CDR3 DNA reads TGTGCCAGCAGCTCGGACAGGGAGTTCTCCGGGGAGCAGTACTTC.

The J gene is TRBJ2-7, the V gene TRBV9; D gene unclear. This CDR3 comprises 13 residues. V was shortened by 4 bases and J by 2 bases, with 10 bases between the two germline ends. The V gene's germline CDR1 is SGDLS and CDR2 YYNGEE. The CDR3 region is CASSLISPYEQYF. For the CDR3, the DNA is TGTGCCAGCAGCCTGATCTCCCCCTACGAGCAGTACTTC.

The chain carries TRBV7-8 and TRBJ1-5, with 9 bases that match TRBD1. After removal of 0 bases from V and 3 bases from J, the junction contained 6 bases not matched to a gene. The CDR3 totals 17 residues. The germline V gene encodes CDR1 SGHVS and CDR2 FQNEAQ. The CDR3 region has the DNA TGTGCCAGCAGCTTAGCACCCCGGACAGGGGTCAATCAGCCCCAGCATTTT. Encoded protein: CASSLAPRTGVNQPQHF.

The genes are TRBV7-6 and TRBJ2-7; 11 bases map to TRBD2. After removal of 3 bases from V and 6 bases from J, the junction contained 4 bases not matched to a gene. Germline values: CDR1 SGHVS, CDR2 FNYEAQ. The CDR3 is 14 residues long. The CDR3 region is CASSLELAGVEQYF. The CDR3 DNA reads TGTGCCAGCAGCTTGGAACTAGCGGGAGTCGAGCAGTACTTC.

The chain links TRBV19 to TRBJ2-7; 7 nucleotides match TRBD1. The CDR3 extends over 15 amino acids. V lost 4 bases and J lost 5; bases outside the gene matches: 11. The germline V gene encodes CDR1 LNHDA and CDR2 SQIVND (reference sequence). CDR3 nucleotides: TGTGCCAGTAGTACCCGACAGGGTCGTAAGGACGAGCAGTACTTC. Translated, it gives CASSTRQGRKDEQYF. Full variable domain (remainder filled in from reference TRBV19 and TRBJ2-7): DGGITQSPKYLFRKEGQNVTLSCEQNLNHDAMYWYRQDPGQGLRLIYYSQIVNDFQKGDIAEGYSVSREKKESFPLTVTSAQKNPTAFYLCASSTRQGRKDEQYFGPGTRLTVT.

V and J are TRBV30 and TRBJ1-1, with 9 nucleotides matching TRBD1. V was clipped by 4 bases and J by 3 bases; unmatched bases: 9. CDR1 and CDR2 from the germline V gene are GTSNPN and SVGIG (reference sequence). This CDR3 contains 15 residues. CDR3 sequence (DNA): TGTGCCTGGATGACTGACAGGGGGTGGTACACTGAAGCTTTCTTT. Translation: CAWMTDRGWYTEAFF.

V gene TRBV7-3 combines with J gene TRBJ2-7; D is unclear. V lost 6 bases and J lost 2, with 11 bases in between. Germline V CDR1 and CDR2: SGHTA, FQGTGA. CDR3 length equals 13 residues. For the CDR3, the DNA is TGTGCCAGCAGGCTCGACACCACCTACGAGCAGTACTTC. Encoded protein: CASRLDTTYEQYF.

The chain combines TRBV5-1 with TRBJ2-5, with D possibly matching TRBD1 (5 bases). This CDR3 comprises 14 residues. Between the trimmed V and J ends, which lost 4 bases and 2 bases, there was a span of 12 bases. In germline, CDR1 is SGHRS, CDR2 YFSETQ. The CDR3 sequence: CASSEAGWQETQYF. The CDR3 bases are TGCGCCAGCAGCGAGGCAGGGTGGCAAGAGACCCAGTACTTC.

The J gene is TRBJ2-5, the V gene TRBV27, with TRBD2 matching over 15 bases. V trimming: 5 bases; J trimming: 5 bases; junction bases outside the gene matches: 12. Germline V CDR1 and CDR2: MNHEY, SMNVEV (reference sequence). The CDR3 is made up of 18 amino acids. In nucleotides, the CDR3 is TGTGCCAGCAGTCCTCCAGGACTAGCGGGAGGGTTGAGGGAGACCCAGTACTTC. It encodes CASSPPGLAGGLRETQYF.

This chain uses TRBV11-2 with TRBJ2-5, with D unresolved. From germline, CDR1 is SGHAT and CDR2 FQNNGV. The V end lost 5 bases, the J end lost 5 bases, and 15 bases lay between the germline ends. This CDR3 has 14 amino acids. The CDR3 coding sequence is TGTGCCAGCAGCCCCTGGCGCGCCTGGGAGACCCAGTACTTC. Its translation is CASSPWRAWETQYF.

V and J are TRBV13 and TRBJ2-7; TRBD2 matches 15 bases. The CDR3 is 16 amino acids. The germline V gene has CDR1 PRHDT and CDR2 FYEKMQ (reference sequence). J lost 7 bases, V lost 4 bases, and 8 bases had no gene match. CDR3 sequence reads: CASSSRTSGRAWEQYF. CDR3 sequence (DNA): TGTGCCAGCAGCTCCCGGACTAGCGGGAGGGCATGGGAGCAGTACTTC.

This clone was counted a single time. This sequence joins TRBV2 and TRBJ1-3; D is possibly TRBD1 (5 bases). Germline V gene lookup returns CDR1 SNHLY and CDR2 FYNNEI. V lost 3 bases to trimming and J lost 5 bases, with 11 bases between them. CDR3 length equals 14 residues. The CDR3 here is CASSDFAGRNTIYF. The DNA of the CDR3 is TGTGCCAGCAGTGATTTTGCAGGGAGAAACACCATATATTTT.

This clone was observed once. The V gene is TRBV9, the J gene TRBJ1-5; 7 positions agree with TRBD1. V trimming: 1 base; J trimming: 4 bases; junction bases outside the gene matches: 5. CDR1 SGDLS and CDR2 YYNGEE come from the germline V gene. This CDR3 comprises 15 residues. The CDR3: CASSVTGALNQPQHF. The CDR3 DNA reads TGTGCCAGCAGCGTAACAGGGGCCCTGAATCAGCCCCAGCATTTT.

This chain joins TRBV9 and TRBJ2-1; maybe TRBD2 (6 bases). Per germline, CDR1 SGDLS and CDR2 YYNGEE. The V end was cut by 1 base, the J end by 0 bases, with 14 bases between. The CDR3 contains 17 residues. CDR3 in amino acids: CASSVWGGTSSYNEQFF. CDR3 DNA: TGTGCCAGCAGCGTATGGGGCGGGACGAGCTCCTACAATGAGCAGTTCTTC. The complete variable domain, with remaining parts taken from reference TRBV9 and TRBJ2-1, reads DSGVTQTPKHLITATGQRVTLRCSPRSGDLSVYWYQQSLDQGLQFLIQYYNGEERAKGNILERFSAQQFPDLHSELNLSSLELGDSALYFCASSVWGGTSSYNEQFFGPGTRLTVL.

The chain recombines TRBV7-6 with TRBJ2-7; no clear D gene. Germline V gene sequence: CDR1 SGHVS, CDR2 FNYEAQ. The CDR3 covers 14 residues. Trimming left V 4 bases short and J 1 base short, with 11 bases between. In DNA form, the CDR3 reads TGTGCCAGCAGCTCGGGCCCTAGGTCCTACGAGCAGTACTTC. It yields the protein CASSSGPRSYEQYF.

J is TRBJ2-2 and V is TRBV4-1; TRBD1 matches at 7 bases. This CDR3 contains 14 residues. Looked up from germline, CDR1 is MGHRA and CDR2 is YSYEKL. Unmatched junction bases numbered 4, after V lost 4 bases and J lost 5 bases. CDR3 in DNA: TGCGCCAGCAGCCCCTTGACAGGGACCGGGGAGCTGTTTTTT. The encoded protein is CASSPLTGTGELFF.

CDR3 amino acids: CASSLLGFNEQFF. DNA for the CDR3: TGTGCCAGCAGCCTACTAGGTTTCAATGAGCAGTTCTTC. The chain carries TRBV7-2 and TRBJ2-1; a possible D gene is TRBD2 (5 bases). Trimming left V 5 bases short and J 6 bases short, with 11 bases between. Germline V CDR1 and CDR2: SGHTA, FQGNSA. The CDR3 loop spans 13 amino acids.

This rearrangement joins TRBV4-1 to TRBJ1-1, with a possible D match to TRBD1 (5 bases). The germline gives CDR1 MGHRA, CDR2 YSYEKL. The CDR3 runs 10 residues. V was pared by 8 bases and J by 5 bases, with 6 bases between. CDR3 DNA sequence: TGCGCCAGCGGGGGGACTGAAGCTTTCTTT. Residues: CASGGTEAFF.

The J gene is TRBJ1-2, the V gene TRBV28; no definite D call. Germline values: CDR1 MDHEN, CDR2 SYDVKM. The V gene lost 2 bases and the J gene lost 4 bases, with 11 bases spanning the gap. This CDR3 comprises 14 residues. The CDR3 region is CASSLGIQSYGYTF. CDR3 nucleotides: TGTGCCAGCAGTTTAGGAATACAGTCCTATGGCTACACCTTC.

The chain employs TRBV15 and TRBJ2-3, with D perhaps assigned TRBD1 or TRBD2 (5 bases each). The CDR3 is made up of 17 amino acids. Germline loops: CDR1 LNHNV, CDR2 YYDKDF (reference sequence). V gave up 4 bases and J gave up 4 bases, with 21 bases separating them. The CDR3 loop reads CATSKEGLGSWADTQYF. As DNA, the CDR3 is TGTGCCACCAGCAAAGAGGGGTTGGGGAGTTGGGCAGATACGCAGTATTTT.

This chain links TRBV21-1 with TRBJ1-1. TRBV21-1 is annotated as a pseudogene. The CDR3 spans 16 residues. This chain's CDR3 is CASRKPLATIHTEAFF. The CDR3 bases are TGTGCCAGCAGAAAGCCTTTAGCCACAATTCACACTGAAGCTTTCTTT.

The gene calls are TRBV9 and TRBJ1-1, with 8 bases that match TRBD1. Germline CDR1 reads SGDLS; CDR2 reads YYNGEE. Trimming took 3 bases from V and 3 from J; bases not matched to a gene: 10. The CDR3 extends over 16 amino acids. The CDR3, as DNA: TGTGCCAGCAGCGCTCCCCTCGGACAGGGAGACACTGAAGCTTTCTTT. Translating gives CASSAPLGQGDTEAFF.

V usage is TRBV29-1 and J usage is TRBJ2-7; D ambiguous. The germline V gene has CDR1 SQVTM and CDR2 ANQGSEA. Trimming removed 6 bases at V and 2 bases at J, with 11 bases between. The CDR3 has 12 amino acids. The CDR3 region is CSVIAYTYEQYF. CDR3 DNA sequence: TGCAGCGTGATAGCATACACCTACGAGCAGTACTTC.

About this clone itself: A read error is likely, as this CDR3 ends without the conserved phenylalanine or tryptophan. The CDR3 DNA reads as TGCAGCGTTGAAGATCTAGTTGGACAGCTTTATGGCTACACCCTC. It yields the protein CSVEDLVGQLYGYTL. The chain uses TRBV29-1 and TRBJ1-2; weak D call: TRBD1 (6 bases). CDR3 length: 15 residues. V was pared by 0 bases and J by 5 bases, with 16 bases between. Germline CDR1 is SQVTM and CDR2 is ANQGSEA.

V usage is TRBV9 and J usage is TRBJ1-2, with D possibly TRBD1 on 5 matching bases. The CDR3 runs 12 residues. CDR1 and CDR2 from the germline V gene are SGDLS and YYNGEE. Trimming removed 3 bases from V and 8 bases from J, with 11 bases in between. CDR3 nucleotides: TGTGCCAGCAGCGCGGGACGCGTCGGCTACACCTTC. Protein: CASSAGRVGYTF. Full variable domain (remainder filled in from reference TRBV9 and TRBJ1-2): DSGVTQTPKHLITATGQRVTLRCSPRSGDLSVYWYQQSLDQGLQFLIQYYNGEERAKGNILERFSAQQFPDLHSELNLSSLELGDSALYFCASSAGRVGYTFGSGTRLTVV.

The chain is built from TRBV5-4 and TRBJ2-1, with a possible D match to TRBD2 (5 bases). V was shortened by 4 bases and J by 4 bases, with 9 bases between the two germline ends. The CDR3 has 13 amino acids. The germline V gene encodes CDR1 SGHNT and CDR2 YYREEE (reference sequence). CDR3 DNA: TGTGCCAGCAGCCCACTAGGGTACAATGAGCAGTTCTTC. Its protein product is CASSPLGYNEQFF.

The rearrangement links TRBV7-9 to TRBJ2-7; possible D gene TRBD1, 5 bases. Trimming took 0 bases from V and 5 from J, leaving 17 bases between them. The CDR3 contains 16 residues. Per the germline V gene, CDR1 is SEHNR and CDR2 is FQNEAQ (reference sequence). This chain's CDR3 is CASSLARQNPTHEQYF. The CDR3 DNA sequence: TGTGCCAGCAGCTTAGCTCGACAGAACCCCACCCACGAGCAGTACTTC.

This chain connects TRBV19 to TRBJ2-1, with D possibly TRBD2 on 5 matching bases. The CDR3 sequence is 16 residues long. Per germline, CDR1 LNHDA and CDR2 SQIVND (reference sequence). Trimming shortened V by 3 bases and J by 3 bases, and 15 bases separated the two germline ends. DNA for the CDR3: TGTGCCAGTAGTATTGTAGCGAGCGGTTTCTACAATGAGCAGTTCTTC. Protein product: CASSIVASGFYNEQFF.

This chain joins TRBV11-1 and TRBJ2-2; D is possibly TRBD2 (6 bases). Trimming took off 4 bases at V and 2 bases at J, with 11 bases between the two ends. CDR1 SGHAT and CDR2 FQDESV come from the germline V gene (reference sequence). The CDR3 loop spans 15 amino acids. CDR3 sequence: CASSSRAGNTGELFF. The CDR3 region has the DNA TGTGCCAGCAGCTCCAGGGCGGGAAACACCGGGGAGCTGTTTTTT.

The chain combines TRBV7-9 with TRBJ2-5; no definite D call. Deletions cut 6 bases from V and 5 bases from J, with 7 bases between. The germline CDR1 and CDR2 sequences are SEHNR and FQNEAQ (reference sequence). CDR3 length: 11 residues. CDR3 sequence reads: CASRPKETQYF. As DNA, the CDR3 is TGTGCCAGCAGGCCAAAGGAGACCCAGTACTTC. Full variable domain (outside the CDR3, taken from reference TRBV7-9 and TRBJ2-5): DTGVSQNPRHKITKRGQNVTFRCDPISEHNRLYWYRQTLGQGPEFLTYFQNEAQLEKSRLLSDRFSAERPKGSFSTLEIQRTEQGDSAMYLCASRPKETQYFGPGTRLLVL.

V gene TRBV7-3 combines with J gene TRBJ2-3; 8 bases align to TRBD1. This CDR3 is 17 amino acids long. Germline values: CDR1 SGHTA, CDR2 FQGTGA. With V trimmed by 2 bases and J by 0 bases, 7 bases remained unmatched. CDR3 DNA: TGTGCCAGCAGCTTACCATCCGGGGACAGGAGCACAGATACGCAGTATTTT. It codes for CASSLPSGDRSTDTQYF. The variable domain in full, completed from reference TRBV7-3 and TRBJ2-3, reads GAGVSQTPSNKVTEKGKYVELRCDPISGHTALYWYRQSLGQGPEFLIYFQGTGAADDSGLPNDRFFAVRPEGSVSTLKIQRTERGDSAVYLCASSLPSGDRSTDTQYFGPGTRLTVL.

For this clone: Additional DNA sequences in this sample encode the identical CDR3. The genes are TRBV27 and TRBJ2-3; D gene uncertain. The CDR3 is 13 residues long. Between the trimmed V and J ends, which lost 2 bases and 6 bases, there was a span of 9 bases. Germline CDR1 reads MNHEY; CDR2 reads SMNVEV (reference sequence). CDR3 region: CASSLLGADTQYF. DNA of the CDR3: TGTGCCAGCAGTTTACTGGGTGCCGATACGCAGTATTTT.